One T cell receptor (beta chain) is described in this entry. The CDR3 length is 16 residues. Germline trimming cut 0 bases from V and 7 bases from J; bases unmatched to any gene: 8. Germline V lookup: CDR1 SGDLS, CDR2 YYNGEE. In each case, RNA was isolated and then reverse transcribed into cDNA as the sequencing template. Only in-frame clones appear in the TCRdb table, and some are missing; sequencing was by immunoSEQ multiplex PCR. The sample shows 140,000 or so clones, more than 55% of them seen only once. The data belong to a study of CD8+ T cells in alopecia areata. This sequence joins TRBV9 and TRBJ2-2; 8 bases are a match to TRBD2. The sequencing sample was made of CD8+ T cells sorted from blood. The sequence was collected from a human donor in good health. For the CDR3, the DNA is TGTGCCAGCAGCGTAGCCCAGCGGGAGAGGGGCGGGGAGCTGTTTTTT. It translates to CASSVAQRERGGELFF. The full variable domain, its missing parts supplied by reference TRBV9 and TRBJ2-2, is DSGVTQTPKHLITATGQRVTLRCSPRSGDLSVYWYQQSLDQGLQFLIQYYNGEERAKGNILERFSAQQFPDLHSELNLSSLELGDSALYFCASSVAQRERGGELFFGEGSRLTVL.